The sequence of this T cell receptor beta chain was determined in a study of cytomegalovirus exposure and HLA in healthy donors. As to this clone: No antigen is known for it.

V lost 4 bases and J lost 2; bases outside the gene matches: 8. In germline, CDR1 is LGHNA, CDR2 YNFKEQ. The CDR3 contains 15 residues. Participants comprised healthy donors of bone marrow. Overall study results and limits: With later analysis, a missense DCLRE1C variant became linked to TCR beta V- and J-gene trimming. It was fewer than 200 TCR beta chains that were listed as cytomegalovirus-associated. Indistinguishable V segments, including TRBV6-2 and TRBV6-3, were excluded.

Amplification used 60 Vbeta primers and 13 Jbeta primers. The data were produced by immunoSEQ multiplex PCR, yet TCRdb's version contains in-frame clones alone and is incomplete. The table includes 85,000 to 100,000 clones, about 89% detected once. Sequencing used PBMCs. The rearrangement uses TRBV4-2 and TRBJ2-7; 7 bases are shared with TRBD1. This TCR was recovered from a man aged 30 to 45 in good health and CMV-seropositive. CDR3 sequence: CASSPMGDRAYEQYF. CDR3 in DNA: TGTGCCAGCAGCCCCATGGGGGACAGAGCCTACGAGCAGTACTTC.